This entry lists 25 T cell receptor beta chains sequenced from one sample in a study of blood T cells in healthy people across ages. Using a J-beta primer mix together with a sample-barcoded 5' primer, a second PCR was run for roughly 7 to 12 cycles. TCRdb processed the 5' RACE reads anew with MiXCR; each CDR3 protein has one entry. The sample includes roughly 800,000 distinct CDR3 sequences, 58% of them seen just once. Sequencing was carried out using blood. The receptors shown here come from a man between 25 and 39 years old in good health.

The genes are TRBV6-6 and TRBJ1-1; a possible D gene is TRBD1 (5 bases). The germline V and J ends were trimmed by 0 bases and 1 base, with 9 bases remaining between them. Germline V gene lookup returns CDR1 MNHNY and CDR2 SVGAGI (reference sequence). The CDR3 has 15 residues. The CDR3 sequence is CASSYSWQGNTEAFF. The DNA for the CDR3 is TGTGCCAGCAGTTACTCTTGGCAGGGGAACACTGAAGCTTTCTTT.

The CDR3 coding sequence is TGCAGTGCTAGTTTCCCCCAGGGGTCCTACGAGCAGTACTTC. It translates to CSASFPQGSYEQYF. The chain combines TRBV20-1 with TRBJ2-7, with D possibly TRBD1 on 6 matching bases. V dropped 3 bases and J dropped 1 base, with 13 bases sitting between them. The CDR3 consists of 14 residues. The germline gives CDR1 DFQATT, CDR2 SNEGSKA (reference sequence).

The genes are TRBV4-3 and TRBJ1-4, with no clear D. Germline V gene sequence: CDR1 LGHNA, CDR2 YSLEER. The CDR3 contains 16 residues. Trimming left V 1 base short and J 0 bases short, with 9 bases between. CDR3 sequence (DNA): TGCGCCAGCAGCCAAGGCGGGAAATCAACTAATGAAAAACTGTTTTTT. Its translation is CASSQGGKSTNEKLFF.

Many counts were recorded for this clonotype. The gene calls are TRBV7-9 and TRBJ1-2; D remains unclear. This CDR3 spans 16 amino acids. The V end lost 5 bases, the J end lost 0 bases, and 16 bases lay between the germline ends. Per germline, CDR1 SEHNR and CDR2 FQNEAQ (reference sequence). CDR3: CASSPRPNLANYGYTF. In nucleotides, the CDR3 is TGTGCCAGCAGCCCCCGGCCGAACCTAGCTAACTATGGCTACACCTTC.

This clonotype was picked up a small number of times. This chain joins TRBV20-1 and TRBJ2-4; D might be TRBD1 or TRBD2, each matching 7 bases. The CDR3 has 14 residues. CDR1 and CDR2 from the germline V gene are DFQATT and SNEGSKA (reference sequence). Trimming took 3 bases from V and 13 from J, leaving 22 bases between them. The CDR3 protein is CSASRGDSLTRQYF. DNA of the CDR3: TGCAGTGCTAGCCGGGGGGACAGTCTTACGAGGCAGTACTTC.

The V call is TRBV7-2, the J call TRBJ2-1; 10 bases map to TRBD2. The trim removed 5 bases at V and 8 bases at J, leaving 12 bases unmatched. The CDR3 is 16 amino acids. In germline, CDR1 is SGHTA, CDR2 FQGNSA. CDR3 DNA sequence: TGTGCCAGCAGCCCGGCCCCTAGCGGGAGCGGTTATGAGCAGTTCTTC. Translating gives CASSPAPSGSGYEQFF.

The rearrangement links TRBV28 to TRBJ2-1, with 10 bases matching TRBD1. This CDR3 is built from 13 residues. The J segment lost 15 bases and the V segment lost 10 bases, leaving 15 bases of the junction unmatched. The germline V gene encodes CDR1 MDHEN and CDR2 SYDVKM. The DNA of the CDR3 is TGTGCCATCAAGGACAGGGGGTTTGTAGGATGGTTCTTC. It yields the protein CAIKDRGFVGWFF.

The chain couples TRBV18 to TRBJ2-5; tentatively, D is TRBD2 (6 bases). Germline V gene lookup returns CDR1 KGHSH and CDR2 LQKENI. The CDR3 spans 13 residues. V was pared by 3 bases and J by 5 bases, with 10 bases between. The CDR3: CASSPRGMETQYF. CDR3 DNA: TGTGCCAGCTCACCCCGGGGGATGGAGACCCAGTACTTC.

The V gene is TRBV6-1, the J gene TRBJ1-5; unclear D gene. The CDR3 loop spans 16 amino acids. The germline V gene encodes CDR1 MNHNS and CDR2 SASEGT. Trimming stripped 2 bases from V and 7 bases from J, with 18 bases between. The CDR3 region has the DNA TGTGCCAGCAGTGAATTTGTTCCGGGGAAGGGACAGCCCCAGCATTTT. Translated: CASSEFVPGKGQPQHF.

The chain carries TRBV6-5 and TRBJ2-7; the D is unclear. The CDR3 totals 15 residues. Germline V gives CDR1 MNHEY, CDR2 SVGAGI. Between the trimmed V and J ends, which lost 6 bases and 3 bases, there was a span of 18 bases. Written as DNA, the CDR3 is TGTGCCAGCAGGCCTCGTCCCTTGCCGCGCTACGAGCAGTACTTC. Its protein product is CASRPRPLPRYEQYF.

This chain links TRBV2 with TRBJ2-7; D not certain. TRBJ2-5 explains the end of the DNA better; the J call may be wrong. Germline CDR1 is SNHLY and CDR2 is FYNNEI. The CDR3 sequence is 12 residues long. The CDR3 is CASRTDTGTQYF. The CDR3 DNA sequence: TGTGCCAGCAGAACTGATACGGGGACCCAGTACTTC.

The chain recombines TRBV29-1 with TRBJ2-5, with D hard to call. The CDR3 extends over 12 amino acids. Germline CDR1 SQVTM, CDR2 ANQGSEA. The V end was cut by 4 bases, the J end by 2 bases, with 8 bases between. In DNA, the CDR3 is TGCAGCGTTGTGCGAACTCAAGAGACCCAGTACTTC. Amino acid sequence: CSVVRTQETQYF.

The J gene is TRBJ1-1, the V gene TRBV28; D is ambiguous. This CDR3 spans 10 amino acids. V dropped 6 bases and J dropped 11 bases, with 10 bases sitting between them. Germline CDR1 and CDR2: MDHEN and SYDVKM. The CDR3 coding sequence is TGTGCCAGCAGCTCGTATGATGCTTTCTTT. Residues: CASSSYDAFF.

DNA of the CDR3: TGTGCCAGCAGTGAAGCCAGCCACTCCACAGATACGCAGTATTTT. It yields the protein CASSEASHSTDTQYF. This chain links TRBV2 with TRBJ2-3; D remains ambiguous. In germline, CDR1 is SNHLY, CDR2 FYNNEI. The CDR3 sequence is 15 residues long. Between the trimmed V and J ends, which lost 0 bases and 2 bases, there was a span of 9 bases.

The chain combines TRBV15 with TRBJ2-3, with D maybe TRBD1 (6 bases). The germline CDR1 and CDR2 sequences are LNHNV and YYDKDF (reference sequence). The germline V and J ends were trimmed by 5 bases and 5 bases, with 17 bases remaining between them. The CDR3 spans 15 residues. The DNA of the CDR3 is TGTGCCACCAGCCCAACAGGGCTTGAAATAGATACGCAGTATTTT. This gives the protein CATSPTGLEIDTQYF.

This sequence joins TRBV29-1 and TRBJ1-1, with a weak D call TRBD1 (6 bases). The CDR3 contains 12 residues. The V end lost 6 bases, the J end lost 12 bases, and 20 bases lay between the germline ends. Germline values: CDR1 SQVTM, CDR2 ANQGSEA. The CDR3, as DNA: TGCAGCGTCCAAGCCCAGGGGCGTTATACTTTCTTT. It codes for CSVQAQGRYTFF.

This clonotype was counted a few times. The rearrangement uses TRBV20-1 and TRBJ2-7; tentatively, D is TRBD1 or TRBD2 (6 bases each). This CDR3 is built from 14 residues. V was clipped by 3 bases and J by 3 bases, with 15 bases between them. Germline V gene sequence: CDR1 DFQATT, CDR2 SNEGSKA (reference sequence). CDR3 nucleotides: TGCAGTGCTAGTATGGGGGGCCTTTACTACGAGCAGTACTTC. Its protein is CSASMGGLYYEQYF.

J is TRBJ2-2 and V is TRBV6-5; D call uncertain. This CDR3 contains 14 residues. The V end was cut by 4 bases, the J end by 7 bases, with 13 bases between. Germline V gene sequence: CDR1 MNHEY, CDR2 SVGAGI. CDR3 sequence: CASSFLVESGELFF. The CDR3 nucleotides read TGTGCCAGCAGTTTCCTGGTAGAGAGCGGGGAGCTGTTTTTT.

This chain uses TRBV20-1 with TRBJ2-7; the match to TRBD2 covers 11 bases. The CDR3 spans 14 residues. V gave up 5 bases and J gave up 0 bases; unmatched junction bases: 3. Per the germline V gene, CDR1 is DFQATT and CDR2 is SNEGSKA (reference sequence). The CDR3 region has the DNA TGCAGTGCTGTAGCGGGAGGGGACTCCTACGAGCAGTACTTC. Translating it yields CSAVAGGDSYEQYF.

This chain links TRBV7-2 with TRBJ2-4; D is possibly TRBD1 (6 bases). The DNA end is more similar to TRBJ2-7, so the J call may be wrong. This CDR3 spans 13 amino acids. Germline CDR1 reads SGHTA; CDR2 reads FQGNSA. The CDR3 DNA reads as TGTGCCACCCAGGGGCAGGCTTACTACGAGCAGTACTTC. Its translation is CATQGQAYYEQYF.

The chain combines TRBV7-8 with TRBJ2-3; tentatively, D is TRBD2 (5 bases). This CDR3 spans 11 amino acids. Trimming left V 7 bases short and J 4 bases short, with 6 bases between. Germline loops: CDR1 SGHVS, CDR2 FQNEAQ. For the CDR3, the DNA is TGTGCCAGCAAAGCGGCAGATACGCAGTATTTT. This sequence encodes CASKAADTQYF.

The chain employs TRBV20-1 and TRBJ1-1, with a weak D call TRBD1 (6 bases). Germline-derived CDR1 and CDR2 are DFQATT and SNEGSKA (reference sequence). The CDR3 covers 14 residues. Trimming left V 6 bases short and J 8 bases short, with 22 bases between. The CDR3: CSALPIIQGIEAFF. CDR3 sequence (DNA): TGCAGTGCCCTACCGATCATACAGGGAATAGAAGCTTTCTTT.

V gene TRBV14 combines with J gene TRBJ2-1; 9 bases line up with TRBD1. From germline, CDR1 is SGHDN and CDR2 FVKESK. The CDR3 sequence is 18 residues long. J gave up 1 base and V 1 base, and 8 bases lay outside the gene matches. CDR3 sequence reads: CASSQAGYRGRSYNEQFF. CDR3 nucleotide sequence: TGTGCCAGCAGCCAAGCAGGGTACAGGGGGCGGTCCTACAATGAGCAGTTCTTC.

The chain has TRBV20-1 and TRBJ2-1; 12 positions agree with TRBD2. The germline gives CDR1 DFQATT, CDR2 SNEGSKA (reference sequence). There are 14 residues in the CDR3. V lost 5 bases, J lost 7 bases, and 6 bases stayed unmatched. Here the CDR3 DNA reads TGCAGTGCTTCTAGCGGGAGGGGTTATAATGAGCAGTTCTTC. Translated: CSASSGRGYNEQFF.

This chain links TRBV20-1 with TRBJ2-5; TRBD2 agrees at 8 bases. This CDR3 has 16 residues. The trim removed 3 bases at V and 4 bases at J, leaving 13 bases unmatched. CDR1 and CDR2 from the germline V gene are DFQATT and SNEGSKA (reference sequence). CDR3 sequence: CSASPSSGSVRETQYF. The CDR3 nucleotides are TGCAGTGCTAGCCCGTCGAGCGGGAGTGTTAGAGAGACCCAGTACTTC.